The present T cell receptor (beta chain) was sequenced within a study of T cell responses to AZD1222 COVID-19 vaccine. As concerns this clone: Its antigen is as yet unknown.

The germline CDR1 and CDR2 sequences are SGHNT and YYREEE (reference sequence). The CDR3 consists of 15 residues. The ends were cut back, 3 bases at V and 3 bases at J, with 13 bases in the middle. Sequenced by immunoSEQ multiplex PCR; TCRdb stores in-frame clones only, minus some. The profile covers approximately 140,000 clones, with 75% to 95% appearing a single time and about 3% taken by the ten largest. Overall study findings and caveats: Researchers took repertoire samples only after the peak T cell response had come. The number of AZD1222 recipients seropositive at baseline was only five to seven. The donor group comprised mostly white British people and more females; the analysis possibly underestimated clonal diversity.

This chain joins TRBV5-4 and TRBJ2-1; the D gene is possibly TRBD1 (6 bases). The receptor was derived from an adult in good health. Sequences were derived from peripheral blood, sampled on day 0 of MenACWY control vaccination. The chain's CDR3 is CASSSGQRVYNEQFF. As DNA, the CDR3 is TGTGCCAGCAGCTCCGGACAGCGAGTCTACAATGAGCAGTTCTTC.